The 12 T cell receptor beta chains given below trace back to one sample, sequenced in a study of graft-versus-host responses after intestinal transplantation (dated by TCRdb to about 2021). Receptor amplification or capture employed the immunoSEQ multiplex PCR assay. TCRdb mirrors the immuneACCESS table, restricted to in-frame sequences. Some clones are absent from its copies; in checked studies, under half trace to an unresolved V gene, and the reason for the others is unknown. In this sample the table shows some 140,000 clones, approximately 94% of which occur a single time. The leading ten clones occupy around 0.15% of the sample. The sample's time point label, in plain terms: cells obtained before transplantation from donor or recipient. Their antigen targets remain unknown. The material was unstimulated CD4+ T cells sorted from spleen or lymph node cells, obtained before intestinal transplant. These receptors all stem from a human donor who received an intestinal transplant.

This clone was seen only a few times. The chain joins TRBV18 to TRBJ1-3; TRBD1 is a possible D gene (5 bases). The CDR3 has 17 amino acids. The germline V gene encodes CDR1 KGHSH and CDR2 LQKENI. Deletions cut 2 bases from V and 1 base from J, with 15 bases between. This CDR3 is CASSPREVGQSGNTIYF. The CDR3 region has the DNA TGTGCCAGCTCACCAAGGGAGGTGGGGCAATCTGGAAACACCATATATTTT. Full variable domain (rest looked up from reference TRBV18 and TRBJ1-3): NAGVMQNPRHLVRRRGQEARLRCSPMKGHSHVYWYRQLPEEGLKFMVYLQKENIIDESGMPKERFSAEFPKEGPSILRIQQVVRGDSAAYFCASSPREVGQSGNTIYFGEGSWLTVV.

The chain recombines TRBV6-1 with TRBJ1-5, with 7 positions matching TRBD1. The germline gives CDR1 MNHNS, CDR2 SASEGT. V lost 6 bases to trimming and J lost 6 bases; unmatched junction nucleotides: 17. CDR3 length: 17 residues. In DNA, the CDR3 is TGTGCCAGCAGCGAACTATTCGGACAGGCTTTCTCTCAGCCCCAGCATTTT. Translation: CASSELFGQAFSQPQHF.

The chain employs TRBV7-2 and TRBJ2-2; D is possibly TRBD2 (7 bases). In germline, CDR1 is SGHTA, CDR2 FQGNSA. Trimming took off 1 base at V and 8 bases at J, with 17 bases between the two ends. The CDR3 runs 16 residues. The CDR3: CASSLDRRGGRGELFF. In DNA, the CDR3 is TGTGCCAGCAGCTTAGATCGACGCGGGGGCCGGGGGGAGCTGTTTTTT.

This sequence joins TRBV30 and TRBJ1-2; the D gene is possibly TRBD1 (5 bases). V shed 0 bases and J shed 3 bases, with 11 bases lying between them. Germline V gene sequence: CDR1 GTSNPN, CDR2 SVGIG (reference sequence). This CDR3 has 14 residues. Here the CDR3 DNA reads TGTGCCTGGAGTGTAAAAGGGGAGGACTATGGCTACACCTTC. Its translation is CAWSVKGEDYGYTF.

The chain employs TRBV9 and TRBJ2-2; 10 nucleotides line up with TRBD2. CDR1 and CDR2 from the germline V gene are SGDLS and YYNGEE. The V and J ends lost 4 bases and 3 bases, in that order; junction bases with no gene match: 9. The CDR3 runs 17 residues. CDR3 sequence reads: CASSLGSGGADTGELFF. CDR3 in DNA: TGTGCCAGCAGCCTAGGAAGCGGGGGGGCCGACACCGGGGAGCTGTTTTTT.

The sample holds a few counts of this clone. The chain has TRBV11-3 and TRBJ2-7, with 9 bases identical to TRBD2. The CDR3 consists of 15 residues. V lost 6 bases and J lost 0; bases outside the gene matches: 6. Germline CDR1 SGHNT, CDR2 YENEEA. The DNA of the CDR3 is TGTGCCAGCAGGGACACACTAGCGGGCTCCTACGAGCAGTACTTC. Translating gives CASRDTLAGSYEQYF. Filled out from reference TRBV11-3 and TRBJ2-7, the complete variable domain reads EAGVVQSPRYKIIEKKQPVAFWCNPISGHNTLYWYLQNLGQGPELLIRYENEEAVDDSQLPKDRFSAERLKGVDSTLKIQPAELGDSAVYLCASRDTLAGSYEQYFGPGTRLTVT.

The rearrangement links TRBV5-5 to TRBJ2-1, with TRBD2 matching 15 bases. Germline V gives CDR1 SGHKS, CDR2 YYEKEE (reference sequence). The trim removed 2 bases at V and 4 bases at J, leaving 4 bases unmatched. This CDR3 has 17 residues. CDR3: CASSLTGTSGGYNEQFF. Here the CDR3 DNA reads TGTGCCAGCAGCTTAACCGGGACTAGCGGGGGGTACAATGAGCAGTTCTTC.

V is TRBV10-1 and J is TRBJ2-3, with D tentatively TRBD2 (6 bases). Trimming removed 3 bases from V and 6 bases from J, with 16 bases in between. Looked up from germline, CDR1 is WNHNN and CDR2 is SYGVQD (reference sequence). The CDR3 totals 15 residues. CDR3 nucleotide sequence: TGCGCCAGCAGTGATGGGGGGAAGAGCTTGGATACGCAGTATTTT. Residues: CASSDGGKSLDTQYF.

The genes are TRBV30 and TRBJ1-2, with a tentative D call TRBD1 (5 bases). The V end lost 4 bases, the J end lost 4 bases, and 22 bases lay between the germline ends. Germline V CDR1 and CDR2: GTSNPN, SVGIG (reference sequence). This CDR3 has 16 residues. For the CDR3, the DNA is TGTGCCTGGACGATCCTTCCGAGACAGCGCACCTATGGCTACACCTTC. Translation gives CAWTILPRQRTYGYTF.

The chain employs TRBV4-1 and TRBJ2-2; the D gene is possibly TRBD2 (5 bases). Looked up from germline, CDR1 is MGHRA and CDR2 is YSYEKL. This CDR3 region has 17 residues. Trimming took off 2 bases at V and 7 bases at J, with 20 bases between the two ends. CDR3 loop: CASSQPVRTPRIGELFF. CDR3 nucleotide sequence: TGCGCCAGCAGCCAACCAGTCCGGACTCCCAGGATCGGGGAGCTGTTTTTT.

The rearrangement uses TRBV6-1 and TRBJ1-5; no clear D gene. Trimming stripped 4 bases from V and 1 base from J, with 14 bases between. This CDR3 comprises 16 residues. The germline CDR1 and CDR2 sequences are MNHNS and SASEGT. The CDR3: CASSGTARGSNQPQHF. The DNA for the CDR3 is TGTGCCAGCAGTGGCACGGCCCGTGGCAGCAATCAGCCCCAGCATTTT.

This rearrangement joins TRBV5-1 to TRBJ2-1; 7 bases are a match to TRBD1. CDR1 is SGHRS, CDR2 YFSETQ, per germline. The CDR3 extends over 13 amino acids. V lost 3 bases, J lost 7 bases, and 4 bases stayed unmatched. CDR3 amino acids: CASSSGQKNEQFF. The CDR3 region has the DNA TGCGCCAGCAGCTCGGGACAGAAAAATGAGCAGTTCTTC.